This TCR beta chain was identified in a study of T cell responses to AZD1222 COVID-19 vaccine. The method was immunoSEQ multiplex PCR; TCRdb's version includes in-frame clones alone and lacks a portion of them. The sample contains just under 150,000 clones, 88% of which appear only once. Study conclusions and caveats: Donors, mostly white British, included more females; clonal diversity was possibly underestimated.

A word on this clone: Its antigen is unknown.

V lost 6 bases and J lost 2, with 11 bases in between. CDR1 is KGHDR and CDR2 is SFDVKD in the germline V gene. CDR3 size: 14 residues. This specimen was peripheral blood, taken 28 days after the second dose of the MenACWY control vaccine. The chain combines TRBV24-1 with TRBJ2-3; D possibly corresponds to TRBD1 (5 bases). This clonotype was obtained from an adult who received the MenACWY meningococcal vaccine as a control. The CDR3 sequence is CATSPQGYTDTQYF. Written as DNA, the CDR3 is TGTGCCACCAGTCCTCAGGGCTACACAGATACGCAGTATTTT.